The TCR beta chain under discussion was sequenced for a study of cytomegalovirus exposure and HLA in healthy donors. Worth noting for this clone: Its antigen is still unknown.

Study-wide points: In an earlier analysis, about 87% or about 30%: the productive usage of most TCR beta V segments. An apparent linkage of common viral pathogens to several of the most significant clusters emerged in a later analysis. V- and J-gene trimming in TCR beta was tied to a missense DCLRE1C variant by an analysis performed later. The authors judged a highly shared variant cluster likely a sequencing artifact.

Germline V gives CDR1 MNHEY, CDR2 SVGAGI. The germline V and J ends were trimmed by 6 bases and 4 bases, with 16 bases remaining between them. The CDR3 loop spans 15 amino acids. 60 Vbeta and 13 Jbeta primers were used in PCR. Sequencing used immunoSEQ multiplex PCR; TCRdb keeps in-frame clones, though not all of them. The listing contains about 150,000 clones. Source material: PBMCs. The clonotype was recovered from a woman between 50 and 59 years old in good health and CMV-seronegative. This chain connects TRBV6-5 to TRBJ2-1; D perhaps matches TRBD1 (5 bases). The CDR3 coding sequence is TGTGCCAGCAGCACCCCATTTGACAGTTACAATGAGCAGTTCTTC. Encoded protein: CASSTPFDSYNEQFF.